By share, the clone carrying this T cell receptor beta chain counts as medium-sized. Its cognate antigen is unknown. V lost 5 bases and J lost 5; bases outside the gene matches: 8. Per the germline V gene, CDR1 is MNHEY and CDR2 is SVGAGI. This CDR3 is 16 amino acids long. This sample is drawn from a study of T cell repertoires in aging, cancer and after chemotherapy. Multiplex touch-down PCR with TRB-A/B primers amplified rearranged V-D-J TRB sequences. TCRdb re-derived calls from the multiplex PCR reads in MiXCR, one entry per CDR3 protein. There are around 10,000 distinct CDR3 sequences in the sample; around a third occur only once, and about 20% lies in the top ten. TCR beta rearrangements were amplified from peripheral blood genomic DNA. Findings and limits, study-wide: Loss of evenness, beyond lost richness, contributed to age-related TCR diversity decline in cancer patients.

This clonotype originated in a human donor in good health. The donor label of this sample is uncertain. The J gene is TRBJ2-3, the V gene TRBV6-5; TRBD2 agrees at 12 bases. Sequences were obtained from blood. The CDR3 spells CASSPRLAGEVDTQYF. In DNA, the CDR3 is TGTGCCAGCAGTCCAAGACTAGCGGGAGAGGTAGATACGCAGTATTTT.